The clone carrying this T cell receptor (beta chain) was seen only a few times. Germline CDR1 and CDR2: MNHEY and SVGAGI. Trimming left V 0 bases short and J 8 bases short, with 10 bases between. The CDR3 is 14 residues long. TCRdb ran MiXCR on the RT-PCR reads and lists one entry per CDR3 protein. The repertoire has about 680,000 distinct CDR3 sequences, more than 13% of them found once; the top ten carry 3.6%. What was sequenced was memory CD4+ T cells from blood. The receptor's source is a female donor in good health, serving as a healthy control. The chain has TRBV6-5 and TRBJ1-4; D uncertain. DNA of the CDR3: TGTGCCAGCAGTTACTCACGGACCCTGGAAAAACTGTTTTTT. Amino acids: CASSYSRTLEKLFF.